Below are 8 T cell receptor beta chains sequenced from a single sample in a study of T cells in Graves' hyperthyroidism and ophthalmopathy. TCR beta CDR3 regions were amplified from RNA transcripts. The TCR CDR3 first-round RT-PCR relied on the HTBI primer set. TCRdb called the multiplex PCR reads again in MiXCR, with one record for every CDR3 protein. The sample shows a few hundred thousand distinct CDR3 sequences, about 13% of them seen only once. The specimen sequenced was blood. The receptor set was obtained from a man aged 25 to 40 with Graves' hyperthyroidism that later progressed to Graves' ophthalmopathy.

This clonotype was counted ten times or more. This chain links TRBV2 with TRBJ1-6; 7 nucleotides align to TRBD1. The CDR3 totals 15 residues. Germline CDR1 SNHLY, CDR2 FYNNEI. The junction had 3 bases not matched to a gene; V was cut back by 3 bases and J by 4 bases. CDR3 in DNA: TGTGCCAGCAGTGACAGGGGGAAATATAATTCACCCCTCCACTTT. Its protein product is CASSDRGKYNSPLHF.

The chain combines TRBV6-5 with TRBJ1-6, with 8 bases matching TRBD1. Germline V lookup: CDR1 MNHEY, CDR2 SVGAGI. The V and J ends lost 5 bases and 0 bases, in that order; junction bases with no gene match: 6. The CDR3 length is 17 residues. The CDR3 nucleotides are TGTGCCAGCAGTACCCGACAGGGGAGCTCCTATAATTCACCCCTCCACTTT. It translates to CASSTRQGSSYNSPLHF.

This chain uses TRBV5-6 with TRBJ2-2; 10 positions agree with TRBD1. This CDR3 is built from 16 residues. Germline lookup yields CDR1 SGHDT and CDR2 YYEEEE. Trimming removed 4 bases from V and 4 bases from J; junction bases left unmatched: 7. For the CDR3, the DNA is TGTGCCAGCAGCATCCGAGGGACAGGGGTCACCGGGGAGCTGTTTTTT. Residues: CASSIRGTGVTGELFF.

This clonotype was counted between two and nine times. DNA of the CDR3: TGCGCCAGCAGCCCCCGGGCCGGGTCGGGGACTTTGGGCACAGATACGCAGTATTTT. This encodes CASSPRAGSGTLGTDTQYF. This chain links TRBV5-1 with TRBJ2-3, with D tentatively TRBD2 (6 bases). This CDR3 spans 19 amino acids. The germline CDR1 and CDR2 sequences are SGHRS and YFSETQ. Deletions cut 4 bases from V and 1 base from J, with 25 bases between.

The sample holds a few counts of this clonotype. The chain couples TRBV3-1 to TRBJ2-1; 7 nucleotides match TRBD2. The germline gives CDR1 LGHDT, CDR2 YNNKEL (reference sequence). The CDR3 runs to 14 residues. Germline trimming cut 4 bases from V and 4 bases from J; bases unmatched to any gene: 4. The CDR3 nucleotides read TGTGCCAGCAGCCGGGGCGGGGGTTACAATGAGCAGTTCTTC. Protein sequence: CASSRGGGYNEQFF.

The table lists this clonotype with many counts. The chain has TRBV12-3 or TRBV12-4 and TRBJ1-1, with TRBD1 matching over 7 bases. With V trimmed by 6 bases and J by 0 bases, 4 bases remained unmatched. The CDR3 is 14 residues long. CDR3 residues: CASRPRGMNTEAFF. Here the CDR3 DNA reads TGTGCCAGCAGACCCAGGGGGATGAACACTGAAGCTTTCTTT.

For this clonotype: A much larger clone is a single base away; this may be a read error. The chain carries TRBV6-2 or TRBV6-3 and TRBJ2-1, with TRBD2 identical over 12 bases. Losses at the gene ends were 6 bases for V and 5 bases for J; bases not matched to a gene: 5. The CDR3 length is 15 residues. In germline, CDR1 is MNHEY, CDR2 SVGEGT. CDR3 residues: CASSPTSGGHNEQFF. CDR3 nucleotide sequence: TGTGCCAGCAGCCCCACTAGCGGGGGGCACAATGAGCAGTTCTTC.

This clonotype was observed many times. The rearrangement uses TRBV10-2 and TRBJ1-2, with D possibly being TRBD1 (5 bases). V lost 7 bases, J lost 8 bases, and 11 bases lay in between. This CDR3 has 11 residues. Germline CDR1 is WSHSY and CDR2 is SAAADI. In nucleotides, the CDR3 is TGCGCCAGCACCCAGGGTGGCGGCTACACCTTC. Encoded protein: CASTQGGGYTF.